These 8 T cell receptor beta chains share one sample of origin, sequenced in a study of HIV-infected patients and healthy controls. cDNA was made from around 0.5 ug RNA using alpha and beta constant primers. Separate chain-specific third strand synthesis with multiplexing indices produced the alpha and beta libraries. TCRdb ran MiXCR on the 5' RACE reads and lists one entry per CDR3 protein. The sample carries around 5,500 distinct CDR3 sequences, approximately 9% recorded once. Roughly three months, about 14 weeks, into antiretroviral therapy, follow-up blood was collected. All unsorted peripheral T cells were captured because whole blood was used without fractionation. The sample consisted of blood, taken during antiretroviral therapy. These receptors all stem from an adult with HIV infection.

This clonotype is judged medium-sized. The J gene is TRBJ2-3, the V gene TRBV7-9; D gene unclear. Between the trimmed V and J ends, which lost 3 bases and 2 bases, there was a span of 9 bases. The germline V gene has CDR1 SEHNR and CDR2 FQNEAQ (reference sequence). The CDR3 is 14 residues long. CDR3 DNA sequence: TGTGCCAGCAGCTTGTCGGCGGTCACAGATACGCAGTATTTT. Its protein product is CASSLSAVTDTQYF.

A remark on this clonotype: The CDR3 does not end in the conserved phenylalanine or tryptophan, so this is likely a read error. It is unclear where the CDR3 begins or ends on the DNA, so no DNA is shown, and the CDR3 is as TCRdb lists it. This chain connects TRBV13 to TRBJ2-1; TRBD2 was called by the table and not checked on the DNA. The CDR3 totals 14 residues, both ends included. The V gene's germline CDR1 is PRHDT and CDR2 FYEKMQ (reference sequence). CDR3 residues: CASRSSGENNEQVC.

This clonotype was counted ten times or more. This rearrangement joins TRBV29-1 to TRBJ2-1; D not resolved. V was cut by 2 bases and J by 3 bases, with 5 bases left in between. The germline V gene has CDR1 SQVTM and CDR2 ANQGSEA. This CDR3 comprises 12 residues. CDR3: CSVESNYNEQFF. In DNA form, the CDR3 reads TGCAGCGTTGAATCCAACTACAATGAGCAGTTCTTC.

Within the sample, this clonotype is medium-sized. J is TRBJ2-7 and V is TRBV6-2 or TRBV6-3; 8 bases map to TRBD2. Germline V gene lookup returns CDR1 MNHEY and CDR2 SVGEGT. With V trimmed by 7 bases and J by 5 bases, 19 bases remained unmatched. This CDR3 has 17 amino acids. The CDR3 loop reads CASTSWASGAGDDEQYF. Here the CDR3 DNA reads TGTGCCAGCACTTCCTGGGCGAGCGGAGCGGGAGACGACGAGCAGTACTTC.

Relative to its sample, this clonotype is medium-sized (0.01 to 0.1%). V is TRBV7-9 and J is TRBJ1-5, with a possible D match to TRBD1 (6 bases). The CDR3 extends over 15 amino acids. Germline CDR1 and CDR2: SEHNR and FQNEAQ (reference sequence). V was trimmed by 4 bases and J by 6 bases, leaving 16 bases between them. Here the CDR3 DNA reads TGTGCCAGCAGCTCGGGGGGGGCTGGGTCTCAGCCCCAGCATTTT. This sequence encodes CASSSGGAGSQPQHF.

The genes are TRBV12-3 or TRBV12-4 and TRBJ1-5; D ambiguous. V was pared by 6 bases and J by 2 bases, with 8 bases between. CDR3 length: 13 amino acids. CDR3 amino acids: CASSGNGNQPQHF. The DNA of the CDR3 is TGTGCCAGCAGCGGAAATGGCAATCAGCCCCAGCATTTT.

This clonotype was seen repeatedly, ten times or more. This chain links TRBV27 with TRBJ2-5, with TRBD1 matching over 11 bases. V trimming: 2 bases; J trimming: 5 bases; junction bases outside the gene matches: 4. The CDR3 length is 15 residues. Germline lookup yields CDR1 MNHEY and CDR2 SMNVEV (reference sequence). CDR3 sequence (DNA): TGTGCCAGCAGTTTAAGGACAGGGGGCCATGAGACCCAGTACTTC. Amino acids: CASSLRTGGHETQYF.

The sample holds many counts of this clonotype. This chain joins TRBV6-6 and TRBJ2-3, with 7 bases matching TRBD1. Germline CDR1 MNHNY, CDR2 SVGAGI (reference sequence). Germline trimming cut 6 bases from V and 4 bases from J; bases unmatched to any gene: 7. There are 14 residues in the CDR3. The DNA for the CDR3 is TGTGCCAGCAGCCCCAGACAGGGCCCAGATACGCAGTATTTT. Its translation is CASSPRQGPDTQYF.